This is a list of T cell receptor beta chains from one sample in a study of T cell responses to AZD1222 COVID-19 vaccine. Method: immunoSEQ multiplex PCR; TCRdb's copy keeps in-frame clones and lacks some. Among 110,000 to 150,000 clones listed, about 93% were seen once. The sample here was peripheral blood, taken on day 0 of AZD1222 vaccination. The receptors derive from an adult in good health. Each CDR3 is given with its conserved first and last residue. The D gene is left open where the match is weak. Some rows mark clone size as missing; the rest say once, few, many or name a class of expanded clone.

d_call j_call v_call clone_size cdr3_length cdr3_aa cdr3_nt
TRBD2 TRBJ2-3 TRBV9 . 17 CASSVEGLADYTDTQYF TGTGCCAGCAGCGTAGAGGGACTAGCGGACTACACAGATACGCAGTATTTT
. TRBJ2-1 TRBV11-2 once 15 CASREPGLSSAEQFF TGTGCCAGCAGGGAACCGGGACTCTCCTCGGCGGAGCAGTTCTTC
TRBD2 TRBJ2-1 TRBV6-4 . 14 CASRHTSGMGEQFF TGTGCCAGCAGACACACTAGCGGGATGGGTGAGCAGTTCTTC
. TRBJ2-2 TRBV7-9 . 19 CASSLQQYRRTEGIRELFF TGTGCCAGCAGCCTACAACAATATCGCCGGACAGAAGGGATTAGGGAGCTGTTTTTT
. TRBJ1-2 TRBV29-1 . 9 CSVSNGYTF TGCAGCGTGTCGAATGGCTACACCTTC
. TRBJ1-1 TRBV2 . 11 CASQVNTEAFF TGTGCCAGTCAGGTGAACACTGAAGCTTTCTTT
. TRBJ1-2 TRBV27 . 11 CASSFGAVYTF TGTGCCAGCAGTTTTGGTGCCGTCTACACCTTC
. TRBJ1-1 TRBV20-1 . 11 CSARQATEAFF TGCAGTGCTAGACAGGCGACTGAAGCTTTCTTT
. TRBJ1-5 TRBV27 . 14 CASSLSGVGQPQHF TGTGCCAGCAGTTTGTCGGGGGTGGGGCAGCCCCAGCATTTT
. TRBJ2-3 TRBV9 . 14 CASSVLTVTDTQYF TGTGCCAGCAGCGTATTAACAGTCACAGATACGCAGTATTTT
TRBD1 TRBJ2-7 TRBV18 . 13 CASSPGTEGEQYF TGTGCCAGCTCACCGGGGACAGAAGGGGAGCAGTACTTC
TRBD1 TRBJ2-1 TRBV5-1 . 14 CASRTGTGINEQFF TGCGCCAGCAGAACCGGGACAGGAATAAATGAGCAGTTCTTC
TRBD1 TRBJ1-1 TRBV11-2 . 15 CASSLVQGAPRKAFF TGTGCCAGCAGCTTAGTACAGGGGGCGCCCCGGAAAGCTTTCTTT
. TRBJ1-1 TRBV10-1 . 12 CASSPANTEAFF TGCGCCAGCAGTCCAGCCAACACTGAAGCTTTCTTT
. TRBJ2-2 TRBV5-1 . 11 CASSFGGELFF TGCGCCAGCAGCTTCGGTGGGGAGCTGTTTTTT
TRBD1 TRBJ2-7 TRBV10-3 . 15 CAISSPGQGLVEQYF TGTGCCATCAGCTCCCCGGGACAGGGGCTGGTCGAGCAGTACTTC